This TCR beta chain was obtained from a study of beta chain features in type 1 diabetes. Whole-study results and caveats: Any PCR bias toward short templates would affect both groups alike.

Every isolated RNA sample was fully reverse transcribed, so sequencing captured expressed TCRB transcripts. This table comes from immunoSEQ multiplex PCR, and its TCRdb copy is limited to in-frame clones, with some not included. The sample shows under 900,000 clones, roughly 16% of them seen only once. The V gene's germline CDR1 is LNHDA and CDR2 SQIVND (reference sequence). The CDR3 consists of 14 residues. Trimming took 5 bases from V and 3 from J, leaving 14 bases between them. This clone was counted between two and nine times. The target antigen is unknown. The sample taken for sequencing was naive CD4+ T cells from blood. V is TRBV19 and J is TRBJ2-7; no clear D gene. This TCR was recovered from a woman aged 18-29 years in good health. The CDR3 spells CASSGLPRHYEQYF. CDR3 bases: TGTGCCAGTAGTGGGCTGCCGAGACACTACGAGCAGTACTTC.